This T cell receptor beta chain appears in the sequencing data of a study of shared clonotypes between healthy human individuals. Background on the study: Three CD4 naive, three CD4 memory, two CD8 naive and one CD8 memory plate were used per donor.

Note on this clone: What it binds is unknown. The identical CDR3 is also encoded by other nucleotide sequences in the sample.

Whole-study findings and limits: Enrolling few donors narrowed the genetic and exposure-history diversity that was represented. Four donors shared around 5% of their naive CD4 clonotypes.

The assay was carried out at the deep level. Measured with immunoSEQ multiplex PCR; TCRdb has only the in-frame clones, and not every one. Of about a million clones listed, approximately 70% are singletons. The specimen sequenced was memory CD4+ T cells sorted from blood. Documented subset: CD45RA-negative fraction. The TCR was taken from a man between 18 and 35 years old in good health.

The CDR3 loop is CAWSTAGEQFF. CDR3 DNA sequence: TGTGCCTGGAGTACAGCGGGAGAGCAGTTCTTC. V gene TRBV30 combines with J gene TRBJ2-1; 7 bases align to TRBD2. Trimming took 2 bases from V and 10 from J; bases not matched to a gene: 2. The germline V gene has CDR1 GTSNPN and CDR2 SVGIG (reference sequence). CDR3 length: 11 residues.